This T cell receptor beta chain was sequenced in a study of blood T cell repertoires in COVID-19. On the study more broadly: Donors in the United States, Italy and Spain gave samples during acute or convalescent COVID-19. PBMCs, B-cell-depleted T cells, or T cells were the source of the cDNA or gDNA that made up the material.

CDR1 is GTSNPN and CDR2 is SVGIG in the germline V gene (reference sequence). This CDR3 contains 16 residues. V lost 2 bases and J lost 7; bases outside the gene matches: 14. The authors' processing: Reference gene primer amplification yielded estimated nucleated cell counts. Data came from immunoSEQ multiplex PCR; TCRdb stores just in-frame clones and leaves some out. The DNA was the basis for D and trimming; V, J and clone size are from that table. The table shows 250,000 to 350,000 clones, with more than 80% occurring only once. The rearrangement joins TRBV30 to TRBJ2-1; TRBD2 agrees at 7 bases. Sequenced input: PBMCs or T cells enriched from blood (not recorded which). This TCR derives from a young woman who had recovered from COVID-19. This CDR3 is CAWSIMGGSGKNEQFF. In nucleotides, the CDR3 is TGTGCCTGGAGTATCATGGGCGGGAGCGGTAAGAATGAGCAGTTCTTC.